Below are 8 T cell receptor beta chains sequenced from a single sample in a study of cytomegalovirus exposure and HLA in healthy donors. PCR was performed using 60 Vbeta and 13 Jbeta primers. The repertoire was sequenced with immunoSEQ multiplex PCR; TCRdb's copy has only in-frame clones and lacks some. The repertoire holds 250,000 to 350,000 clones, with roughly 88% as singletons. The sequenced material came from PBMCs. The receptors were gathered from a man aged 35 to 55 in good health and CMV-seropositive.

This chain links TRBV6-5 with TRBJ2-7; 8 positions agree with TRBD1. The CDR3 runs to 14 residues. CDR1 and CDR2 (germline): MNHEY, SVGAGI. The V and J ends lost 6 bases and 6 bases, in that order; junction bases with no gene match: 10. CDR3 in DNA: TGTGCCAGCAGGATCGGGACAGGTCCCTCCGAGCAGTACTTC. Its protein is CASRIGTGPSEQYF.

The genes are TRBV4-2 and TRBJ2-5, with 8 nucleotides matching TRBD1. The ends lost 3 bases at V and 6 bases at J; junction bases unmatched: 6. The CDR3 is 14 residues long. Germline-derived CDR1 and CDR2 are LGHNA and YNFKEQ. Here the CDR3 DNA reads TGTGCCAGCAGCCAGCAAACAGGGGGAAAGACCCAGTACTTC. It codes for CASSQQTGGKTQYF.

The chain recombines TRBV5-6 with TRBJ1-1, with D unclear. The CDR3 sequence is 14 residues long. The V gene's germline CDR1 is SGHDT and CDR2 YYEEEE. Deletions cut 4 bases from V and 0 bases from J, with 10 bases between. The CDR3 is CASSPRVMNTEAFF. CDR3 DNA sequence: TGTGCCAGCAGCCCTCGGGTCATGAACACTGAAGCTTTCTTT.

This chain connects TRBV28 to TRBJ2-3, with 10 positions matching TRBD2. The CDR3 is 19 amino acids. CDR1 and CDR2 (germline): MDHEN, SYDVKM. V was pared by 2 bases and J by 0 bases, with 11 bases of the junction left unmatched. The CDR3 loop is CASSLVAGGQPPSTDTQYF. CDR3 coding DNA: TGTGCCAGCAGTTTAGTAGCGGGAGGACAACCTCCTAGCACAGATACGCAGTATTTT.

This clone was seen only once. Mismatch with germline at one junction end may stem from a read error. The CDR3 loop is CASRFAGQGNQPQHF. The CDR3 DNA follows: TGTGCCAGCCGTTTCGCTGGACAGGGTAATCAGCCCCAGCATTTT. V usage is TRBV27 and J usage is TRBJ1-5; TRBD1 aligns across 8 bases. CDR1 MNHEY and CDR2 SMNVEV come from the germline V gene (reference sequence). This CDR3 has 15 amino acids.

This chain joins TRBV25-1 and TRBJ2-5, with TRBD2 matching over 8 bases. The CDR3 is 17 residues long. Trimming removed 1 base from V and 4 bases from J; junction bases left unmatched: 11. Germline-derived CDR1 and CDR2 are MGHDK and SYGVNS. The CDR3, as DNA: TGTGCCAGCAGTGAATTCGGAGTAGCGGGACGGATAGAGACCCAGTACTTC. This codes for CASSEFGVAGRIETQYF.

This clone was counted a single time. The chain links TRBV4-1 to TRBJ2-5, with 9 nucleotides matching TRBD2. CDR3 size: 16 residues. Germline loops: CDR1 MGHRA, CDR2 YSYEKL. V lost 1 base to trimming and J lost 5 bases; unmatched junction nucleotides: 8. The CDR3 loop reads CASSQGQAGGPETQYF. CDR3 in DNA: TGCGCCAGCAGCCAAGGACAAGCGGGAGGTCCGGAGACCCAGTACTTC.

The chain carries TRBV28 and TRBJ1-5; 10 bases are shared with TRBD1. CDR1 and CDR2 (germline): MDHEN, SYDVKM. V shed 5 bases and J 0 bases; nucleotides not matched to a gene: 10. The CDR3 totals 18 residues. CDR3 in DNA: TGTGCCAGCAGTCCGGACAGGGGGTGGGTTAATAGCAATCAGCCCCAGCATTTT. Protein sequence: CASSPDRGWVNSNQPQHF.